The sequence of this T cell receptor (beta chain) was determined in a study of cytotoxic CD8 clonotypes in ibrutinib-treated CLL. Overall study context: For this cohort, patients were approximately ten relapsed/refractory and approximately 15 treatment-naive, while 17 were IGHV unmutated. Response sampling occurred after a median 12 months of treatment (range 6 to 36). Points from the study as a whole: Clonotypes that were public were uncommon, and they contracted or stayed stable on treatment.

On this clone: Its antigen remains unidentified.

This CDR3 is built from 15 residues. With 0 bases removed from V and 2 bases from J, the gap between germline ends came to 9 bases. Looked up from germline, CDR1 is SGHDT and CDR2 is YYEEEE. Depth targeted 1 in 200,000 to 1 in 1 million T cells, averaging roughly 9.3x coverage per clonotype. Sequencing was performed with immunoSEQ multiplex PCR; in TCRdb, only in-frame clones are kept and a portion is missing. Of approximately 30,000 clones listed, more than 65% were seen once; the top ten hold 54%. The chain couples TRBV5-6 to TRBJ1-3; TRBD1 is a possible D gene (5 bases). The TCR sequence derives from a human donor with chronic lymphocytic leukemia. Sequencing used PBMCs, obtained after 24 months of ibrutinib treatment. CDR3 amino acids: CASSLDGGAGNTIYF. CDR3 sequence (DNA): TGTGCCAGCAGCTTGGACGGAGGGGCTGGAAACACCATATATTTT.